This T cell receptor beta chain is from a study of blood T cell repertoires in COVID-19. Sequencing was performed with immunoSEQ multiplex PCR; in TCRdb, only in-frame clones are kept and a portion is missing. Among approximately 250,000 clones, about 86% were seen once, and the ten largest hold around 14%. After removal of 5 bases from V and 1 base from J, the junction contained 2 bases not matched to a gene. Germline CDR1 reads SGHVS; CDR2 reads FQNEAQ. There are 14 residues in the CDR3. About this clone: Other DNA sequences in the same sample also yield this CDR3.

The chain recombines TRBV7-8 with TRBJ2-5, with TRBD2 matching over 9 bases. The receptor was isolated from a woman aged 65 to 85 with COVID-19, enrolled during active disease. The sample was peripheral blood. The DNA of the CDR3 is TGTGCCAGCAGCCGCGGGGGGGTCCAAGAGACCCAGTACTTC. Residues: CASSRGGVQETQYF.